A single sample gave rise to the 10 T cell receptor beta chains below, sequenced in a study of blood T cell repertoires in COVID-19 (TCRdb year 2020). Libraries came from the immunoSEQ multiplex PCR assay. TCRdb limited this immuneACCESS table to in-frame rearrangements with V and J called. A share of clones is missing; checked studies link under half to unresolved V genes, and the rest is unexplained. Here the sample has about 100,000 clones; about 90% occur a single time. 6.5% to 8.5% of the sample is in the top ten clones. Sequences were obtained from peripheral blood. The receptors here all came from a young man with COVID-19, enrolled during active disease.

The rearrangement uses TRBV6-2 or TRBV6-3 and TRBJ1-5; D is perhaps TRBD1 (5 bases). CDR1 and CDR2 (germline): MNHEY, SVGEGT. Trimming stripped 6 bases from V and 7 bases from J, with 13 bases between. The CDR3 consists of 13 residues. The CDR3 sequence is CASSPTGVQPQHF. Here the CDR3 DNA reads TGTGCCAGCAGCCCTACGGGGGTCCAGCCCCAGCATTTT.

This clone was observed once. The V call is TRBV9, the J call TRBJ2-7, with 12 positions matching TRBD2. V was clipped by 3 bases and J by 2 bases; unmatched bases: 3. Germline CDR1 SGDLS, CDR2 YYNGEE. This CDR3 is 15 amino acids long. The CDR3 sequence is CASSGGTSGPYEQYF. In DNA form, the CDR3 reads TGTGCCAGCAGCGGGGGGACTAGCGGGCCCTACGAGCAGTACTTC.

The chain joins TRBV5-1 to TRBJ2-7; D may be TRBD2 (5 bases). With 0 bases removed from V and 0 bases from J, the gap between germline ends came to 7 bases. The V gene's germline CDR1 is SGHRS and CDR2 YFSETQ. There are 14 residues in the CDR3. The CDR3 DNA reads as TGCGCCAGCAGCTTGGAAGCGGTCTCCTACGAGCAGTACTTC. Residues: CASSLEAVSYEQYF. Looking up the rest from reference TRBV5-1 and TRBJ2-7 gives the full variable domain: KAGVTQTPRYLIKTRGQQVTLSCSPISGHRSVSWYQQTPGQGLQFLFEYFSETQRNKGNFPGRFSGRQFSNSRSEMNVSTLELGDSALYLCASSLEAVSYEQYFGPGTRLTVT.

V gene TRBV7-2 combines with J gene TRBJ2-7; D not certain. With 5 bases removed from V and 2 bases from J, the gap between germline ends came to 7 bases. The CDR3 covers 12 residues. CDR1 and CDR2 from the germline V gene are SGHTA and FQGNSA. CDR3 bases: TGTGCCAGCAGCGACTCGACCTACGAGCAGTACTTC. Protein sequence: CASSDSTYEQYF.

The chain links TRBV19 to TRBJ2-7; TRBD2 matches at 12 bases. V trimming: 6 bases; J trimming: 6 bases; junction bases outside the gene matches: 9. The germline gives CDR1 LNHDA, CDR2 SQIVND (reference sequence). The CDR3 is 15 amino acids. The CDR3 region has the DNA TGTGCCAGTAGAAATCTGAGACTAGCGGGAGCCGAGCAGTACTTC. It codes for CASRNLRLAGAEQYF.

The genes are TRBV9 and TRBJ1-2; 7 bases are a match to TRBD1. The J segment lost 8 bases and the V segment lost 4 bases, leaving 17 bases of the junction unmatched. The CDR3 consists of 16 residues. Germline V CDR1 and CDR2: SGDLS, YYNGEE. The CDR3 sequence: CASSPWAGTAPSGYTF. The CDR3 DNA sequence: TGTGCCAGCAGCCCGTGGGCCGGGACAGCTCCTTCGGGCTACACCTTC.

This clone is a singleton in its sample. V and J are TRBV5-1 and TRBJ2-5; 7 nucleotides line up with TRBD1. With 0 bases clipped from V and 5 bases from J, the junction kept 16 bases outside the gene matches. Germline V gene data show CDR1 as SGHRS and CDR2 as YFSETQ. This CDR3 has 18 residues. The CDR3, as DNA: TGCGCCAGCAGCTTGGATTCCTCCGGGAACAGGGGCAAGGAGACCCAGTACTTC. Residues: CASSLDSSGNRGKETQYF.

The chain couples TRBV13 to TRBJ1-1, with 8 nucleotides matching TRBD1. This CDR3 is 13 amino acids long. The V gene's germline CDR1 is PRHDT and CDR2 FYEKMQ (reference sequence). Germline trimming cut 5 bases from V and 3 bases from J; bases unmatched to any gene: 2. The CDR3 DNA reads as TGTGCCAGCAGCCTCAGGGGGCACACTGAAGCTTTCTTT. This sequence encodes CASSLRGHTEAFF.

This clone was seen more than once but under ten times. The gene calls are TRBV4-1 and TRBJ2-2; weak D call: TRBD2 (5 bases). The germline V gene encodes CDR1 MGHRA and CDR2 YSYEKL. CDR3 length: 19 residues. With 3 bases removed from V and 5 bases from J, the gap between germline ends came to 25 bases. The CDR3 sequence is CASSQGKPGWEWPTGELFF. The CDR3 nucleotides are TGCGCCAGCAGCCAGGGGAAACCGGGATGGGAGTGGCCAACCGGGGAGCTGTTTTTT.

The chain combines TRBV2 with TRBJ2-7, with D perhaps matching TRBD1 (6 bases). Trimming took 5 bases from V and 6 from J, leaving 14 bases between them. This CDR3 is built from 13 residues. Germline lookup yields CDR1 SNHLY and CDR2 FYNNEI. For the CDR3, the DNA is TGTGCCAGCAGTTCGTTCAGGGGTGGCGAGCAGTACTTC. Protein: CASSSFRGGEQYF.